The present entry profiles one T cell receptor (beta chain) with its context. Its antigen remains unidentified. The sample comes from a study of T cells in tuberculosis. TCRdb keeps only in-frame clones here, not all; method: immunoSEQ multiplex PCR. The sample lists tens of thousands of clones, roughly nine tenths occurring once. Study-wide results and caveats: Active tuberculosis patients had shorter CDR3-alpha; the beta difference was nonsignificant. Smaller distances to GMM-specific TCRs suggested their expansion in active tuberculosis.

CDR1 and CDR2 (germline): LGHNA, YNFKEQ. This CDR3 is 13 amino acids long. Trimming took off 0 bases at V and 6 bases at J, with 8 bases between the two ends. What was sequenced was PBMCs. The source is a donor between 10 and 35 years old with latent tuberculosis or without tuberculosis infection. Some clones in this sample may be carry-over from other donors' samples. The genes are TRBV4-2 and TRBJ1-2; D unclear. For the CDR3, the DNA is TGTGCCAGCAGCCAAGATACCGGGGATGGCTACACCTTC. It translates to CASSQDTGDGYTF.